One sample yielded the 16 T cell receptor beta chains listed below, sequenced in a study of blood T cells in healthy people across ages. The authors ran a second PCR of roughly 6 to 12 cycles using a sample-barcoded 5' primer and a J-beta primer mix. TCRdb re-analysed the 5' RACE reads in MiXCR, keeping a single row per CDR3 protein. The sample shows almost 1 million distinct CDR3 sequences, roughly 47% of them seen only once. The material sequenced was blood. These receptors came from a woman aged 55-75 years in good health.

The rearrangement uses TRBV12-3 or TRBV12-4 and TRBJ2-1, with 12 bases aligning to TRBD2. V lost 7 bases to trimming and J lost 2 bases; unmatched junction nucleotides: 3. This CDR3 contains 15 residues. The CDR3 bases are TGTGCCAGCAACCTAGCGGGAGGGCCCTACAATGAGCAGTTCTTC. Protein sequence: CASNLAGGPYNEQFF.

The CDR3 DNA is TGCGCCAGCAGCCAGTTGACAGGTACCCAAGAGACCCAGTACTTC. Its translation is CASSQLTGTQETQYF. The V gene is TRBV5-1, the J gene TRBJ2-5; TRBD1 might be the D (6 bases). Trimming removed 4 bases at V and 1 base at J, with 14 bases between. This CDR3 has 15 residues. Germline loops: CDR1 SGHRS, CDR2 YFSETQ. Variable domain in full (rest from reference TRBV5-1 and TRBJ2-5): KAGVTQTPRYLIKTRGQQVTLSCSPISGHRSVSWYQQTPGQGLQFLFEYFSETQRNKGNFPGRFSGRQFSNSRSEMNVSTLELGDSALYLCASSQLTGTQETQYFGPGTRLLVL.

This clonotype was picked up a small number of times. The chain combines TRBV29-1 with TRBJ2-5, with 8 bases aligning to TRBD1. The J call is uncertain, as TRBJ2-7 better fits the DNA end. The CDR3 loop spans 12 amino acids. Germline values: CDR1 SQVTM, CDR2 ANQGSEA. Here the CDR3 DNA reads TGCAGCGCAGGGACAGGACTCTACGAGCAGTACTTC. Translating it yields CSAGTGLYEQYF.

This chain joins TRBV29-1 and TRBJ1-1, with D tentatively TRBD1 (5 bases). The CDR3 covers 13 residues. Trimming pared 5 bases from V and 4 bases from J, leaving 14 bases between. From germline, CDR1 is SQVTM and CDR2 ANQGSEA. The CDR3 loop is CSVITMQGTEAFF. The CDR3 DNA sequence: TGCAGCGTTATCACTATGCAGGGCACTGAAGCTTTCTTT.

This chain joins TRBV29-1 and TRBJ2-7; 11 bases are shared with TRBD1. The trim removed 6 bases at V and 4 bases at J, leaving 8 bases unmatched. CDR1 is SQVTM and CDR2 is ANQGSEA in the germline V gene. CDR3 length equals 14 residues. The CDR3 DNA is TGCAGCGTGACCTCCGGGACAGGGGGGTACGAGCAGTACTTC. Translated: CSVTSGTGGYEQYF.

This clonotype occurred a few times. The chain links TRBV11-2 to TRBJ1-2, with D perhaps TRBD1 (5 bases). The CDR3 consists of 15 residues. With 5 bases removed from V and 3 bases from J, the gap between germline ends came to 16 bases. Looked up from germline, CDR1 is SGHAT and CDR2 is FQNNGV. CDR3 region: CASSLGGQSYYGYTF. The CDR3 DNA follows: TGTGCCAGCAGCCTTGGGGGTCAGTCTTACTATGGCTACACCTTC. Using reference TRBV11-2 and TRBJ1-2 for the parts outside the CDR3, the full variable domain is EAGVAQSPRYKIIEKRQSVAFWCNPISGHATLYWYQQILGQGPKLLIQFQNNGVVDDSQLPKDRFSAERLKGVDSTLKIQPAKLEDSAVYLCASSLGGQSYYGYTFGSGTRLTVV.

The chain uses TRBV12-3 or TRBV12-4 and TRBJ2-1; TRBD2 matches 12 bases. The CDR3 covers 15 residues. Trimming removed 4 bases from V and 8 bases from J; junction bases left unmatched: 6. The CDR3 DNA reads TGTGCCAGCAGTTCTAGCGGGAGGGCCTTCGATGAGCAGTTCTTC. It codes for CASSSSGRAFDEQFF.

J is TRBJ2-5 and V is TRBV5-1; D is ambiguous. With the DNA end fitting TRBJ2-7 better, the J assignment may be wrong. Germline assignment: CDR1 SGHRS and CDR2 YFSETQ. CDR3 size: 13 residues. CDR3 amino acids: CASSVGGYYEQYF. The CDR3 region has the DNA TGCGCCAGCAGCGTGGGTGGCTACTACGAGCAGTACTTC.

In DNA form, the CDR3 reads TGTGCCATCAACAGAGCGGGAGGGAAGGGCGAGCAGTACTTC. It encodes CAINRAGGKGEQYF. V is TRBV10-3 and J is TRBJ2-7; 10 nucleotides align to TRBD2. The CDR3 is 14 amino acids. Germline V CDR1 and CDR2: ENHRY, SYGVKD. After removal of 7 bases from V and 6 bases from J, the junction contained 9 bases not matched to a gene.

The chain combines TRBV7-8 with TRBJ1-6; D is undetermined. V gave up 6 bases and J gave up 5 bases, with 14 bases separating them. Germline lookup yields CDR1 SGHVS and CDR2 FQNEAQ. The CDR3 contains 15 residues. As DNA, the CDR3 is TGTGCCAGCAGATCTGGGCTCTGGGATAATTCACCCCTCCACTTT. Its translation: CASRSGLWDNSPLHF.

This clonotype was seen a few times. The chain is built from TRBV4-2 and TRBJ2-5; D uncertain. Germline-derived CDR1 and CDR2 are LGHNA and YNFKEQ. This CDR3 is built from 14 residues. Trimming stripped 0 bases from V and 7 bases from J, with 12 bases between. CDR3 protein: CASSQDMGMGTQYF. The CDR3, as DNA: TGTGCCAGCAGCCAAGATATGGGGATGGGGACCCAGTACTTC.

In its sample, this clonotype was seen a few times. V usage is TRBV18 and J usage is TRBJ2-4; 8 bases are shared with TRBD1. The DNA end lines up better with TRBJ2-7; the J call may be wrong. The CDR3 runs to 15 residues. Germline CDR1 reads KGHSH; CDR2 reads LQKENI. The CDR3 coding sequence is TGTGCCAGCTCACCACCTTTACGACAGGGGTACGAGCAGTACTTC. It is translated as CASSPPLRQGYEQYF.

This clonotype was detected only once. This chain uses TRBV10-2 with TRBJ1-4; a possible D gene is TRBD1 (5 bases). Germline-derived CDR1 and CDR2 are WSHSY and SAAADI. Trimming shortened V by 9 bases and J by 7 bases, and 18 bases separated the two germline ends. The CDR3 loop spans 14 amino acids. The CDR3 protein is CASTGTSRAEKLFF. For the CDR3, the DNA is TGCGCCAGTACCGGGACCTCCCGGGCTGAAAAACTGTTTTTT.

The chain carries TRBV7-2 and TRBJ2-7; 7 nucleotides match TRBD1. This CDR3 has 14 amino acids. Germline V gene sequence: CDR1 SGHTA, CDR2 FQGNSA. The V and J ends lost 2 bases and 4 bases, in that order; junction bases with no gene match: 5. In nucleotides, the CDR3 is TGTGCCAGCAGCTTAATAGGCAGGGGGTACGAGCAGTACTTC. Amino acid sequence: CASSLIGRGYEQYF.

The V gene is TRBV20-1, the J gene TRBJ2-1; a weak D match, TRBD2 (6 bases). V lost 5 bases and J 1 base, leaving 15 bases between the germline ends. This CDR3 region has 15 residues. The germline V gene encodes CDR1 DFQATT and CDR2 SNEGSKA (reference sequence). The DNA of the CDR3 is TGCAGTGCTTCGACGGGGGTGGGGTCCTACAATGAGCAGTTCTTC. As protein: CSASTGVGSYNEQFF.

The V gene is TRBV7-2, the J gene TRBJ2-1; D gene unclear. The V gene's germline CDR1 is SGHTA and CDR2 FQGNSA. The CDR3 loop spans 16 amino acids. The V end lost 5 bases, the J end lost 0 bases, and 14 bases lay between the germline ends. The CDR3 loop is CASSTKYGGSYNEQFF. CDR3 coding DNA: TGTGCCAGCAGCACAAAATACGGTGGCTCCTACAATGAGCAGTTCTTC.